The T cell receptor beta chain under discussion was sequenced for a study of blood T cell repertoires in COVID-19. This clone came up a few times. This CDR3 comprises 14 residues. With 5 bases removed from V and 6 bases from J, the gap between germline ends came to 15 bases. Per germline, CDR1 SGHAT and CDR2 FQNNGV. Original methodology: From reference gene primer amplification, estimates of nucleated cell counts were derived. Measured with immunoSEQ multiplex PCR; TCRdb has only the in-frame clones, and not every one. V, J and clone size reflect that table, while D and trimming were determined from the DNA. The table shows about 70,000 clones, with 75% to 85% occurring only once.

This clonotype originated in a man between 65 and 85 years old who had recovered from COVID-19. Sequenced material: peripheral blood. V and J are TRBV11-2 and TRBJ2-3; a possible D gene is TRBD2 (6 bases). Written as DNA, the CDR3 is TGTGCCAGCAGCCGGGAGTCGAGGTCCGATACGCAGTATTTT. Translation gives CASSRESRSDTQYF. Full variable domain (rest looked up from reference TRBV11-2 and TRBJ2-3): EAGVAQSPRYKIIEKRQSVAFWCNPISGHATLYWYQQILGQGPKLLIQFQNNGVVDDSQLPKDRFSAERLKGVDSTLKIQPAKLEDSAVYLCASSRESRSDTQYFGPGTRLTVL.